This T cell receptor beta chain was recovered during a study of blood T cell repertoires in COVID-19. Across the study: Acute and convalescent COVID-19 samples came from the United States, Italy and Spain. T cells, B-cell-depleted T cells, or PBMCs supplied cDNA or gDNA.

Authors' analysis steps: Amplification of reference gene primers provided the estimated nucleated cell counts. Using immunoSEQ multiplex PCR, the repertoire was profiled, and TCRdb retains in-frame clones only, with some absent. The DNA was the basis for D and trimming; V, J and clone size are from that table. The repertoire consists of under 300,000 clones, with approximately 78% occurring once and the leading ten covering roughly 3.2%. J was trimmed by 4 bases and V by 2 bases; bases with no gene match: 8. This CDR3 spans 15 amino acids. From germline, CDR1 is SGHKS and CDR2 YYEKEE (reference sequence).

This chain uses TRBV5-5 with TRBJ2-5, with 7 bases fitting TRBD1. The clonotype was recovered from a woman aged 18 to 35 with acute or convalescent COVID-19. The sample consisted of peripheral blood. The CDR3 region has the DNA TGTGCCAGCAGCTTCCCAGGGGGTAGGAGAGAGACCCAGTACTTC. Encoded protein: CASSFPGGRRETQYF.